These T cell receptor beta chains were read from a single sample in a study of cytomegalovirus exposure and HLA in healthy donors. Generated by immunoSEQ multiplex PCR, the TCRdb table keeps only in-frame clones and is missing some. The profile shows about 150,000 clones, less than 80% of them singletons. Sequenced material: PBMCs. These receptor sequences come from a man in his thirties or forties in good health and CMV-seronegative. CDR3s include the opening cysteine and the closing phenylalanine or tryptophan. D genes are given only for firm matches. Size tells how often a clone was seen (once, few, many) or the class of an expanded clone, and some rows leave it out.

- | TRBJ1-2 | TRBD1 | TRBV7-9 | TGTGCCAGCAGCCCGTACCGGGACAGGTACACCTTC | CASSPYRDRYTF
once | TRBJ2-5 | TRBD1 | TRBV6-5 | TGTGCCAGCAGTCACCGGGACAGACGCACCGAGACCCAGTACTTC | CASSHRDRRTETQYF
- | TRBJ1-2 | - | TRBV5-4 | TGTGCCAGCAGCTCACAGGCGTCGAATGGCTACACCTTC | CASSSQASNGYTF
once | TRBJ2-7 | TRBD2 | TRBV4-1 | TGCGCCAGCAGCCCTAAGACTAGCGGGGGTCAGAGCTCCTACGAGCAGTACTTC | CASSPKTSGGQSSYEQYF
- | TRBJ2-7 | TRBD2 | TRBV15 | TGTGCCACCAGCAGAGATCGGCTAGCGGGGGGCGACGAGCAGTACTTC | CATSRDRLAGGDEQYF
- | TRBJ1-1 | - | TRBV6-6 | TGTGCCAGCAACCGAGTTTCCAACACTGAAGCTTTCTTT | CASNRVSNTEAFF
- | TRBJ2-3 | - | TRBV5-4 | TGTGCCAGCAGCTTGCCGGGGGGCACAGATACGCAGTATTTT | CASSLPGGTDTQYF
- | TRBJ1-4 | TRBD1 | TRBV28 | TGTGCCAGCGGCGGGACAGGGAGGGAAAAACTGTTTTTT | CASGGTGREKLFF
- | TRBJ2-7 | - | TRBV5-3 | TGTGCCAGAAAAGTCCCAAGGACTCTCACCTACGAGCAGTACTTC | CARKVPRTLTYEQYF
- | TRBJ1-5 | - | TRBV4-2 | TGTGCCAGCAGCCTCGGAACAGGGAACAATCAGCCCCAGAATTTT | CASSLGTGNNQPQNF
- | TRBJ2-7 | - | TRBV10-3 | TGTGCCACCCTACAGGGATTCGAGCAGTACTTC | CATLQGFEQYF
- | TRBJ2-3 | TRBD2 | TRBV19 | TGTGCCAGTAGTAAGGGACTAGCGGGGATAAGCACAGATACGCAGTATTTT | CASSKGLAGISTDTQYF
few | TRBJ2-2 | TRBD2 | TRBV13 | TGTGCCAGCAGACCTACTAGCGGGGGCCCCGGGGAGCTGTTTTTT | CASRPTSGGPGELFF
- | TRBJ2-3 | - | TRBV6-5 | TGTGCCAGCAGTTACGCGGGGAGCCCACAAAATACGCAGTATTTT | CASSYAGSPQNTQYF
- | TRBJ2-5 | TRBD2 | TRBV25-1 | TGTGCCAGCAGATCGGGACTAGCGGTAATACTGGAGGAGACCCAGTACTTC | CASRSGLAVILEETQYF
- | TRBJ1-1 | TRBD1 | TRBV11-2 | TGTGCCAGCAGCCCGCGGACAGGGGGGCTAGGCACTGAAGCTTTCTTT | CASSPRTGGLGTEAFF
- | TRBJ2-7 | - | TRBV6-5 | TGTGCCAGCAGTACCGGACAGTTCAGCTCCTACGAGCAGTACTTC | CASSTGQFSSYEQYF
- | TRBJ1-2 | - | TRBV7-9 | TGTGCCAGCAGCCCCCAGGGATTTCATGGCTACACCTTC | CASSPQGFHGYTF